This TCR beta chain came from a study of cytomegalovirus exposure and HLA in healthy donors. General study results and limits: Diagnosis of cytomegalovirus status made by the classifier reportedly showed high specificity and sensitivity.

In regard to this clone: Its antigen remains unknown.

Trimming cost V 8 bases and J 14 bases, with 21 bases left between them. CDR1 is SQVTM, CDR2 ANQGSEA, per germline. This CDR3 has 11 residues. A multiplex PCR was run with 60 Vbeta primers and 13 Jbeta primers. Generated by immunoSEQ multiplex PCR, the TCRdb table keeps only in-frame clones and is missing some. Altogether 200,000 to 250,000 clones are present, almost 70% being singletons, with the ten largest covering approximately 2.5%. This sequence joins TRBV29-1 and TRBJ1-2, with D maybe TRBD1 (6 bases). Sequencing input: PBMCs. The TCR was taken from a man in his forties in good health and CMV-seropositive. In DNA form, the CDR3 reads TGCAGCACTATCCAGAGACAGGTGGGGACCTTC. As protein: CSTIQRQVGTF.